This T cell receptor (beta chain) was documented in a study of CD4 T cells in relation to SARS-CoV-2 and coronaviruses. Study overall: TCR beta CDR3s were sequenced after 10-day antigen culture of PBMCs. No peptide or an HIV-1 Nef peptide pool served as negative control.

This CDR3 has 16 amino acids. In germline, CDR1 is LNHDA, CDR2 SQIVND (reference sequence). V lost 1 base and J lost 7, with 17 bases in between. CD4+ T cells from unexposed donors were obtained before the COVID-19 pandemic (2011-2018). Isolation of CD4+ T cells took place after less than 13 days in culture. As cell numbers allowed, unexposed-donor CD4+ T cells faced SARS-CoV-2 S/N and four cold-coronavirus spikes. Some clones are missing from TCRdb's copy, which holds only in-frame ones; the method was immunoSEQ multiplex PCR. The data hold roughly 18,000 clones, with around 80% observed a single time. Remarks on this clone: The antigen is undetermined.

Specimen: CD4+ T cells from PBMCs, cultured in vitro. J is TRBJ1-5 and V is TRBV19; possibly TRBD1 for D (6 bases). The receptor comes from a human donor in good health. The CDR3 nucleotides are TGTGCCAGTAGTATAGGGGATTACAGGGACGGACAGCCCCAGCATTTT. Translation: CASSIGDYRDGQPQHF. The full variable domain, in which reference TRBV19 and TRBJ1-5 provide the parts outside the CDR3, is DGGITQSPKYLFRKEGQNVTLSCEQNLNHDAMYWYRQDPGQGLRLIYYSQIVNDFQKGDIAEGYSVSREKKESFPLTVTSAQKNPTAFYLCASSIGDYRDGQPQHFGDGTRLSIL.